This is a list of T cell receptor beta chains from one sample in a study of blood T cell repertoires in COVID-19. The table came from immunoSEQ multiplex PCR; TCRdb's copy has only in-frame clones and leaves some out. The data hold 200,000 or so clones, with approximately 80% observed a single time. Material for sequencing was PBMCs or T cells enriched from blood (not recorded which). The receptors come from a woman in her 40s with acute COVID-19. CDR3s include the opening cysteine and the closing phenylalanine or tryptophan. D genes are given only for firm matches. Clone size is shown for a subset of rows, as once, few, many or a class of expanded clone.

d_gene,j_gene,abundance,v_gene,CDR3nt,CDR3aa
TRBD1,TRBJ1-5,.,TRBV5-6,TGTGCCAGCAGCCCATTCCGGGACAGGGGTTTTCAGCCCCAGCATTTT,CASSPFRDRGFQPQHF
.,TRBJ1-1,.,TRBV5-1,TGCGCCAGCAGCTTGGGCAGGGGCCCTGAAGCTTTCTTT,CASSLGRGPEAFF
.,TRBJ1-1,.,TRBV2,TGTGCCAGCAGGGGTAATATGGGGCTGGAAGCTTTCTTT,CASRGNMGLEAFF
.,TRBJ1-1,.,TRBV28,TGTGCCAGCAGTTTACGGTCGGGGGGAGCTTTCTTT,CASSLRSGGAFF
TRBD1,TRBJ1-6,.,TRBV6-5,TGTGCCAGCACTCCAGACAGGGCCTATAATTCACCCCTCCACTTT,CASTPDRAYNSPLHF
TRBD1,TRBJ2-6,.,TRBV5-8,TGTGCCAGCAGAAAGGGTCCGGGACAGGGGGCCTCTGGGGCCAACGTCCTGACTTTC,CASRKGPGQGASGANVLTF
.,TRBJ1-1,.,TRBV5-4,TGTGCCAGCAGCTTGACGACGGGGAACACTGAAGCTTTCTTT,CASSLTTGNTEAFF
.,TRBJ1-4,.,TRBV11-2,TGTGCCAGCAGCCAACAGGGAACCAATGAAAAACTGTTTTTT,CASSQQGTNEKLFF
.,TRBJ2-1,few,TRBV15,TGTGCCACCAGCCTTCGAGAGGTTCAGTTCTTC,CATSLREVQFF
.,TRBJ1-3,.,TRBV21-1,TGTGCCAGCAGCAAAGAGGGGGACTCTGGAAACACCATATATTTT,CASSKEGDSGNTIYF
.,TRBJ1-1,.,TRBV24-1,TGTGCCACCAGTGAAGGCAGGGTGAACACTGAAGCTTTCTTT,CATSEGRVNTEAFF
TRBD2,TRBJ2-3,once,TRBV27,TGTGCCAGCAGTTTATCGACGACTAGCGGGGGCGATACGCAGTATTTT,CASSLSTTSGGDTQYF
.,TRBJ1-2,.,TRBV30,TGTGCCTGGAGTGTCCGGGGGGCGCGAGGGGGCTACACCTTC,CAWSVRGARGGYTF
.,TRBJ1-2,.,TRBV7-2,TGTGCCAGCAGCTTACAAGACAGTCTATCAGGAGGCTACACCTTC,CASSLQDSLSGGYTF
.,TRBJ1-2,.,TRBV15,TGTGCCACCAGCACCGACAGAAACTATGGCTACACCTTC,CATSTDRNYGYTF
.,TRBJ1-2,.,TRBV29-1,TGCAGCGTTGCACAGTATGGCTACACCTTC,CSVAQYGYTF